Sequencing of this T cell receptor (beta chain) was carried out in a study of beta chain features in type 1 diabetes (dated by TCRdb to between 2018 and 2020). As for the study more broadly: Patients and healthy donors did not differ in mean age, gender distribution, total cell number or subset yield. In the study, recently diagnosed type 1 diabetes patients and matched healthy donors were compared on the TCRB repertoires of their sorted circulating CD4+ T cell subsets. Naive and central memory subsets were obtained from all 30 or so donors, but regulatory and stem cell-like memory subsets were isolated from only 8 patients and roughly 8 healthy donors. A total of roughly 98,000,000 sorted cells were examined across all samples, and RNA yield correlated strongly with the number of cells per subset.

Each donor gave one peripheral blood draw, averaging roughly 120 mL, which was collected into heparinised tubes. A BD FACSAria II and a panel including CD45RO, CCR7, CD25, CD127, CD95 and CD27 were used to sort naive, central memory, regulatory and stem cell-like memory CD4+ T cells. A purity above 95% was achieved for all sorted populations. PBMCs were separated immediately by Lymphoprep density gradient centrifugation and were stained directly, without being cultured. So that batch effects would be minimized, each experiment stained and sorted samples in pairs, pairing one healthy donor with one patient. On the study overall, not on this receptor specifically: The naive, central memory and regulatory TCRB repertoires appeared to resemble one another more closely among patients than among healthy donors. PCR might favor shorter templates, but patient and control samples were amplified and corrected together, so any skew would affect both groups equally. Fewer insertions and more nucleotide deletions at VDJ recombination sites were observed in patients with type 1 diabetes, implying thymic rearrangement abnormalities. A moderate but significant shortening of TCRB CDR3 length was observed in type 1 diabetes patients in all four CD4+ subsets. Because cDNA was sequenced instead of genomic DNA, highly expressing activated cells could be over-represented, though the groups showed no difference in activation or CD3 levels. Only small numbers of individuals were included in the HLA sub-analyses, which left unresolved whether HLA type had any influence on TCRB rearrangement.

The entire amount of isolated RNA was reverse transcribed using the High Capacity cDNA Reverse Transcription Kit, so the sequenced TCRB transcripts were expressed ones. Deep immunoSEQ sequencing was applied to naive, central memory and regulatory T cell samples, giving an average of about 3.7 million total reads per sample. Sorted cells were lysed in RLT buffer, and RNA was extracted using DNase-treated RNeasy Micro or Mini kits according to cell number. Each cell subset was processed on its own to prevent cross-contamination, while patient and healthy donor samples were processed together. The immunoSEQ multiplex PCR was used to amplify TCRB sequences from cDNA, yielding 87-bp fragments that span the CDR3 region. Amplicons were sequenced on the Illumina HiSeq platform. Under the source paper's analysis protocol: Synthetic template baselines were used to correct PCR bias computationally, reads within Hamming distance 2 were collapsed, and singletons that could not be merged were discarded. By aligning reads against IMGT, V, D and J genes, CDR3 length, and insertions or deletions at six rearrangement sites were assigned. Within each subset, clonotype counts were normalized to the number of sorted cells before true diversity and Gini coefficients were calculated with the tcR R package. Repertoire sharing was quantified using the overlap coefficient calculated on TCRB nucleotide sequences. Out-of-frame TCRB sequences from naive cells were analyzed to stand in for the pre-selection repertoire. In its TCRdb copy, this immuneACCESS table keeps in-frame sequences only and misses some clones. Where compared with another copy, unresolved V genes explain less than half of these, and the others have no known cause. V and J calls and clone size come straight from that table; D and trimming were deduced from the DNA. The sample table lists roughly 700,000 clones, 13% of them with a count of one. The ten biggest clones cover less than 0.025% of the sample.

As concerns this clone: Its target antigen remains unknown. Within one base of it there is no much larger clone, and no base qualities were kept.

The specimen sequenced was naive CD4+ T cells from blood. The cell subset or site label here, explained by the study, means: true naive CD4+ T cells. The TCR sequence derives from a man between 18 and 29 years old with type 1 diabetes.

This receptor has the CDR3 CASSPGVEGKLFF. The nucleotides read TGTGCCAGCTCACCAGGGGTTGAGGGAAAACTGTTTTTT. The rearranged segments are TRBV18 and TRBJ1-4; the D gene cannot be named for sure. Relative to germline, V is 2 bases shorter and J is 10 bases shorter, with 11 bases between their ends. Looking up the germline V gene yields CDR1 KGHSH and CDR2 LQKENI. The CDR3 has 13 amino acids, counting the end cysteine and phenylalanine. The DNA shown is the 39-base CDR3, in frame from base 1.